This T cell receptor (beta chain) was profiled in a study of T cell changes during pregnancy in multiple sclerosis. Libraries were prepared by immunoSEQ multiplex PCR; TCRdb keeps only in-frame clonotypes and omits some of them. The sample includes 50,000 or so clones, 80% to 90% of them seen just once. Per the germline V gene, CDR1 is SEHNR and CDR2 is FQNEAQ (reference sequence). Trimming took off 0 bases at V and 1 base at J, with 9 bases between the two ends. The CDR3 runs 15 residues. The sample consisted of CD8+ T cells from peripheral blood mononuclear cells, taken in the second trimester of pregnancy. The chain is built from TRBV7-9 and TRBJ1-2; D is perhaps TRBD1 (5 bases). The clonotype originates from a female donor with multiple sclerosis, enrolled in a pregnancy study. CDR3 coding DNA: TGTGCCAGCAGCTTAGCTCCCCAGGGTAACTATGGCTACACCTTC. This encodes CASSLAPQGNYGYTF.